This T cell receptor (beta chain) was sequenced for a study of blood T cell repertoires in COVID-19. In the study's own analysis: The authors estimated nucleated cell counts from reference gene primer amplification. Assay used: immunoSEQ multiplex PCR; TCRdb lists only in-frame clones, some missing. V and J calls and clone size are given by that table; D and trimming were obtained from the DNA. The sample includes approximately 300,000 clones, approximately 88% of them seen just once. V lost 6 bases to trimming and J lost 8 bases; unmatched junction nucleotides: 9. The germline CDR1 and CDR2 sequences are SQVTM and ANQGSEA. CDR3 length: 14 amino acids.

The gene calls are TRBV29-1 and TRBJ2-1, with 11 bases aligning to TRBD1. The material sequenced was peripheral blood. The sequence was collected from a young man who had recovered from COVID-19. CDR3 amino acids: CSVDGQGAFDEQFF. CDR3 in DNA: TGCAGCGTCGACGGACAGGGGGCGTTTGATGAGCAGTTCTTC.